The present T cell receptor beta chain was sequenced within a study of T cells in Graves' hyperthyroidism and ophthalmopathy (dated by TCRdb to the late 2010s). About the full investigation: Peripheral blood was sampled at the time of initial diagnosis, prior to any treatment. According to the paper, TCR Vbeta CDR3 sequencing was carried out on some 130 peripheral blood samples, which came from fewer than 50 ophthalmopathy, 75 or so hyperthyroidism and roughly 17 progressor patients. After sampling, hyperthyroidism patients received methimazole starting at 30 mg daily, and ophthalmopathy patients received high-dose intravenous methylprednisolone. The 85 to 100 discovery patients were divided at random into training and test sets in a 7:3 ratio. To identify distinguishing TCR V-J signatures, a discovery cohort of around 100 patients was used, comprising 40 to 45 with Graves' ophthalmopathy and about 59 with stable Graves' hyperthyroidism. In addition, the study compared T-cell repertoires in thyroid tissue and in blood from five to seven Graves' hyperthyroidism patients. An independent validation cohort of under 20 hyperthyroidism patients and about 16 patients who later progressed to ophthalmopathy tested prospective prediction of ophthalmopathy. Study-wide conclusions, independent of this receptor: Sample size was not statistically predetermined, and investigators were not blinded to group allocation. In cross-validation, a model built on a 13 V-J signature told ophthalmopathy apart from stable hyperthyroidism with 85% to 90% sensitivity and approximately 84% specificity, and in testing the same model reached 80%/75%. Blood samples also contained most of the expanded thyroid clonotypes (frequency above 0.001), which suggests that blood repertoires may reflect thyroid immune responses. In validation, progression to ophthalmopathy was predicted by the model with 70.59% sensitivity and roughly 72% specificity, a median of approximately 7.1 months before onset.

A patient counted as having stable Graves' hyperthyroidism if no progression to ophthalmopathy occurred over 18 months of follow-up. Hyperthyroidism patients were aged 18 to 65 years and newly diagnosed, with disease duration of less than 2 months. Any patient with an uncontrolled infection, another autoimmune disease, pregnancy or lactation was excluded. Diagnoses relied on clinical symptoms, serum thyroxine and TRAb, thyroid ultrasound and orbital computed tomography. PBMCs were isolated from approximately 10 ml of fresh peripheral blood by Ficoll-Paque density gradient centrifugation. Total RNA was extracted using Trizol reagent, and RNA quality was assessed on an Agilent 2100 Bioanalyzer. The table lists this clonotype with a few counts. Its antigen remains undetermined. Relative to the germline gene, one junction end is altered; a read error may explain this. Per the germline V gene (reference sequence), MNHNY is the CDR1 and SVGAGI is the CDR2. Counted from cysteine to phenylalanine, this CDR3 has 15 amino acids. Only the CDR3 DNA stays, 45 bases, in frame from base 1.

The TCR beta CDR3 regions were amplified from RNA transcripts. A first-round RT-PCR of the TCR CDR3 used the HTBI primer set with the Qiagen OneStep RT-PCR kit. A second multiplex PCR round built the libraries, followed by size selection and purification. Sequencing of the libraries was done on an Illumina HiSeq2000 using paired-end 100 bp reads. As for how the authors treated the data: SOAPnuke was used to process the raw data, removing reads that contained adapters or uncalled bases, had a mean Phred below 15, or lacked an exact match to the constant primer or identifier. COPE v1.2.5 was used to merge the high-quality paired reads, and each unique nucleotide sequence was defined as a clonotype. MiTCR v1.1 was used to align the clonotypes against IMGT TRBV, TRBD and TRBJ reference segments. Analysis was restricted to V-J combinations with a frequency above 0.0001, which covered roughly 99% of repertoires. The TCS score was defined as the ratio of F50 (clonal expansion) to E x V (chaos), calculated using BLOSUM62-based TCRdist between CDR3 peptides within each V-J. Welch's t-statistics and random forest reduced 500 to 650 V-J features to some 14, which were used in a naive Bayes classifier (R e1071). TCRdb trimmed public reads at Q25 via fastp, called clones via MiXCR and kept in-frame beta chains. Rows are combined by CDR3 protein, so each entry shows the most common genes and DNA. The V and J calls and clone size are TCRdb's, not the authors'. The sample table lists 650,000 to 750,000 distinct CDR3 sequences, 12% to 15% of them with a count of one. About 9.4% of the sample belongs to the ten largest clones.

The sample taken for sequencing was blood. The chain is assembled from TRBV6-6 and TRBJ2-7; TRBD1 is possibly the D segment (6 matching bases). The TCR was taken from a woman aged 18-29 years with Graves' hyperthyroidism. The DNA reads as follows: TGCGCCAGCAGTTACAAGGACAGAGTCTCCTACGAGCAGTACTTC. The translation is CASSYKDRVSYEQYF.